The 27 T cell receptor beta chains listed next were all sequenced from one sample in a study of blood T cell repertoires in COVID-19. Only in-frame clones appear in the TCRdb table, and some are missing; sequencing was by immunoSEQ multiplex PCR. The sample holds 200,000 to 250,000 clones, around 84% seen once. The specimen sequenced was peripheral blood. These receptors were taken from a man aged 50-60 years who had recovered from COVID-19.

The rearrangement links TRBV7-2 to TRBJ1-3, with 8 bases matching TRBD1. The CDR3 contains 17 residues. V lost 1 base, J lost 4 bases, and 9 bases stayed unmatched. Germline-derived CDR1 and CDR2 are SGHTA and FQGNSA. This CDR3 reads CASSLGGWTGLGNTIYF. For the CDR3, the DNA is TGTGCCAGCAGCTTAGGGGGGTGGACAGGGCTAGGAAACACCATATATTTT.

The V call is TRBV3-1 (or the pseudogene TRBV3-2), the J call TRBJ2-1, with 10 bases fitting TRBD2. The CDR3 covers 17 residues. V lost 0 bases, J lost 6 bases, and 8 bases stayed unmatched. Germline CDR1 and CDR2: LGHDT and YNNKEL (reference sequence). CDR3 in amino acids: CASSQESLAGILNEQFF. CDR3 nucleotide sequence: TGTGCCAGCAGCCAAGAATCACTAGCGGGAATTCTCAATGAGCAGTTCTTC.

There are a few counts of this clone. The rearrangement uses TRBV6-6 and TRBJ2-3; no firm D call. Germline CDR1 reads MNHNY; CDR2 reads SVGAGI (reference sequence). V shed 5 bases and J shed 3 bases, with 12 bases lying between them. The length of the CDR3 is 14 residues. The CDR3 sequence: CASSLTYRTDTQYF. CDR3 sequence (DNA): TGTGCCAGCAGTCTCACCTACCGGACAGATACGCAGTATTTT.

The V gene is TRBV12-2, the J gene TRBJ1-1; TRBD1 was called by the table and not checked on the DNA. TRBV12-2 is listed as a pseudogene. The CDR3 has 15 residues. The CDR3 DNA reads as TGTGCAAGTCGCTCCCGGGACACCATGAACACTGAAGCTTTCTTT. Its translation: CASRSRDTMNTEAFF.

J is TRBJ2-7 and V is TRBV5-1; TRBD1 matches at 8 bases. Germline values: CDR1 SGHRS, CDR2 YFSETQ. The CDR3 spans 18 residues. Germline trimming cut 1 base from V and 6 bases from J; bases unmatched to any gene: 18. CDR3 nucleotide sequence: TGCGCCAGCAGCTTGAAAGGGACAGGCGAAGCTCGCCCCCCCGAGCAGTACTTC. The encoded protein is CASSLKGTGEARPPEQYF.

This sequence joins TRBV28 and TRBJ2-7, with TRBD2 identical over 7 bases. CDR3 length: 14 amino acids. Germline V gives CDR1 MDHEN, CDR2 SYDVKM. V was clipped by 10 bases and J by 0 bases; unmatched bases: 9. CDR3 sequence: CATGGGAYSYEQYF. The CDR3 coding sequence is TGTGCCACCGGGGGAGGGGCCTACTCCTACGAGCAGTACTTC.

V and J are TRBV7-6 and TRBJ1-1; tentative D call: TRBD1 (5 bases). With 5 bases removed from V and 6 bases from J, the gap between germline ends came to 13 bases. Germline V gene lookup returns CDR1 SGHVS and CDR2 FNYEAQ. This CDR3 contains 13 residues. Written as DNA, the CDR3 is TGTGCCAGCAGCCCAACGGGGGACGCTGAAGCTTTCTTT. It translates to CASSPTGDAEAFF.

This clone was seen a single time. Here the CDR3 DNA reads TGTGCCAGCAGTGAAATTAGCGAGCAGTTCTTC. Amino acid sequence: CASSEISEQFF. The chain joins TRBV6-1 to TRBJ2-1; D remains ambiguous. Germline V gene data show CDR1 as MNHNS and CDR2 as SASEGT. The CDR3 extends over 11 amino acids. The V and J ends lost 2 bases and 10 bases respectively, with 6 bases between them.

This clone showed up many times. This sequence joins TRBV5-4 and TRBJ2-5, with 8 bases aligning to TRBD2. The germline CDR1 and CDR2 sequences are SGHNT and YYREEE (reference sequence). This CDR3 spans 14 amino acids. The J segment lost 7 bases and the V segment lost 6 bases, leaving 11 bases of the junction unmatched. The CDR3 sequence: CASNPGGLAGTQYF. CDR3 DNA sequence: TGTGCCAGCAACCCAGGCGGACTAGCTGGGACCCAGTACTTC.

In its sample, this clone was seen a few times. J is TRBJ1-6 and V is TRBV7-9; D is possibly TRBD1 (5 bases). Trimming removed 5 bases at V and 9 bases at J, with 29 bases between. The length of the CDR3 is 19 residues. The germline V gene has CDR1 SEHNR and CDR2 FQNEAQ (reference sequence). The CDR3 region is CASSPFTIVVGRDPSPLHF. In nucleotides, the CDR3 is TGTGCCAGCAGCCCTTTCACGATTGTTGTGGGCAGGGATCCTTCACCCCTCCACTTT.

Only one count was recorded for this clone. V is TRBV9 and J is TRBJ1-4, with 9 bases matching TRBD1. Trimming cost V 4 bases and J 2 bases; bases outside gene matches: 6. CDR1 SGDLS and CDR2 YYNGEE come from the germline V gene. CDR3 length: 16 amino acids. The chain's CDR3 is CASSFDRGGTNEKLFF. The CDR3 DNA is TGTGCCAGCAGCTTTGACAGGGGGGGCACTAATGAAAAACTGTTTTTT.

The chain combines TRBV24-1 with TRBJ2-1; 10 bases fit TRBD2. The CDR3 is 17 amino acids. V was clipped by 7 bases and J by 2 bases; unmatched bases: 10. The germline CDR1 and CDR2 sequences are KGHDR and SFDVKD. This chain's CDR3 is CATRQGGTSGAYNEQFF. In nucleotides, the CDR3 is TGTGCCACCAGACAGGGGGGTACTAGCGGGGCCTACAATGAGCAGTTCTTC.

The chain carries TRBV30 and TRBJ1-5, with a weak D call TRBD1 (5 bases). There are 15 residues in the CDR3. V lost 3 bases to trimming and J lost 1 base, with 13 bases between them. Germline V gives CDR1 GTSNPN, CDR2 SVGIG (reference sequence). The CDR3 loop reads CAWRANAGSNQPQHF. The CDR3 DNA reads TGTGCCTGGAGGGCCAACGCAGGGAGCAATCAGCCCCAGCATTTT.

This clone was found a few times. Other DNA sequences within the sample encode an identical CDR3. The chain employs TRBV5-1 and TRBJ2-7, with TRBD2 matching over 12 bases. V dropped 2 bases and J dropped 4; count of bases not matched to a gene: 4. The germline V gene encodes CDR1 SGHRS and CDR2 YFSETQ. There are 15 residues in the CDR3. The CDR3 coding sequence is TGCGCCAGCAGCTTAGGACTAGCGGGATCATACGAGCAGTACTTC. Translated: CASSLGLAGSYEQYF.

The rearrangement joins TRBV24-1 to TRBJ2-3; 7 nucleotides line up with TRBD2. The V gene end was trimmed by 7 bases and the J gene end by 0 bases; junction bases not matched to a gene: 9. Germline CDR1 and CDR2: KGHDR and SFDVKD. CDR3 size: 16 residues. The CDR3 loop reads CATSRTASGSTDTQYF. As DNA, the CDR3 is TGTGCCACCAGCCGTACGGCTAGCGGTAGCACAGATACGCAGTATTTT.

This clone was seen a handful of times. The chain has TRBV28 and TRBJ2-2; possibly TRBD2 for D (6 bases). The V end was cut by 6 bases, the J end by 4 bases, with 12 bases between. CDR1 MDHEN and CDR2 SYDVKM come from the germline V gene. This CDR3 has 14 amino acids. The CDR3 loop is CASRRGDSTGELFF. The CDR3 nucleotides are TGTGCCAGCAGGAGAGGGGACTCCACCGGGGAGCTGTTTTTT.

This sequence joins TRBV18 and TRBJ2-7; 7 bases are shared with TRBD1. V was clipped by 2 bases and J by 0 bases; unmatched bases: 4. The CDR3 totals 15 residues. Germline-derived CDR1 and CDR2 are KGHSH and LQKENI. CDR3 DNA: TGTGCCAGCTCACCAAACGGGGACAGCTCCTACGAGCAGTACTTC. Protein: CASSPNGDSSYEQYF.

This clone has only a few counts. V gene TRBV27 combines with J gene TRBJ2-7; 12 bases align to TRBD2. Losses at the gene ends were 0 bases for V and 5 bases for J; bases not matched to a gene: 11. The CDR3 has 18 amino acids. Per the germline V gene, CDR1 is MNHEY and CDR2 is SMNVEV (reference sequence). CDR3 loop: CASSLSASGRARRDEQYF. In nucleotides, the CDR3 is TGTGCCAGCAGTTTATCGGCTAGCGGGAGGGCCCGCCGGGACGAGCAGTACTTC.

The chain has TRBV6-6 and TRBJ2-2; 12 bases fit TRBD2. V shed 5 bases, J shed 4 bases, and the junction held 2 bases outside the gene matches. The germline gives CDR1 MNHNY, CDR2 SVGAGI (reference sequence). This CDR3 has 15 amino acids. DNA for the CDR3: TGTGCCAGCAGTCTACTAGCGGGGGGCACCGGGGAGCTGTTTTTT. It specifies CASSLLAGGTGELFF.

The chain employs TRBV5-1 and TRBJ1-2, with D possibly matching TRBD1 (5 bases). Trimming pared 0 bases from V and 9 bases from J, leaving 18 bases between. CDR1 SGHRS and CDR2 YFSETQ come from the germline V gene. This CDR3 region has 15 residues. The CDR3 spells CASSLVTFGTVSYTF. CDR3 nucleotide sequence: TGCGCCAGCAGCTTGGTTACGTTTGGGACTGTGAGCTACACCTTC. The full variable domain, in which reference TRBV5-1 and TRBJ1-2 provide the parts outside the CDR3, is KAGVTQTPRYLIKTRGQQVTLSCSPISGHRSVSWYQQTPGQGLQFLFEYFSETQRNKGNFPGRFSGRQFSNSRSEMNVSTLELGDSALYLCASSLVTFGTVSYTFGSGTRLTVV.

The rearrangement links TRBV2 to TRBJ1-1, with a possible D match to TRBD1 (6 bases). This CDR3 is built from 15 residues. Germline CDR1 and CDR2: SNHLY and FYNNEI. Trimming stripped 7 bases from V and 1 base from J, with 16 bases between. DNA for the CDR3: TGTGCCAGCAACCATCCGGGGGGCGAGAACACTGAAGCTTTCTTT. Its protein product is CASNHPGGENTEAFF.

The chain carries TRBV7-8 and TRBJ2-3; 9 bases align to TRBD1. This CDR3 contains 14 residues. The germline V gene has CDR1 SGHVS and CDR2 FQNEAQ. Germline trimming cut 6 bases from V and 1 base from J; bases unmatched to any gene: 2. CDR3 sequence (DNA): TGTGCCAGCAGTCGGGACAGGGGCACAGATACGCAGTATTTT. Amino acids: CASSRDRGTDTQYF.

The genes are TRBV11-3 and TRBJ2-1; 13 positions match TRBD2. Germline lookup yields CDR1 SGHNT and CDR2 YENEEA. This CDR3 is built from 17 residues. V shed 0 bases and J 8 bases; nucleotides not matched to a gene: 7. DNA for the CDR3: TGTGCCAGCAGCTTAGAGATGGGACTAGCGGGATATCATGAGCAGTTCTTC. Translating gives CASSLEMGLAGYHEQFF.

The chain is built from TRBV7-2 and TRBJ1-1, with TRBD1 as a possible D gene (6 bases). The ends were cut back, 7 bases at V and 1 base at J, with 13 bases in the middle. CDR1 and CDR2 (germline): SGHTA, FQGNSA. The CDR3 length is 14 residues. The CDR3 coding sequence is TGTGCCAGCACCGTGCGCAGGGGGAACACTGAAGCTTTCTTT. Translated: CASTVRRGNTEAFF.

This chain links TRBV9 with TRBJ2-5, with a possible D match to TRBD2 (5 bases). The CDR3 is 16 amino acids. Germline loops: CDR1 SGDLS, CDR2 YYNGEE. The ends were cut back, 0 bases at V and 2 bases at J, with 14 bases in the middle. CDR3 residues: CASSVEHAGSQETQYF. The DNA for the CDR3 is TGTGCCAGCAGCGTAGAACACGCGGGCAGTCAAGAGACCCAGTACTTC.

This clone turned up a few times. This chain joins TRBV7-9 and TRBJ2-2; no reliable D call. Trimming removed 5 bases at V and 1 base at J, with 11 bases between. Germline V CDR1 and CDR2: SEHNR, FQNEAQ (reference sequence). The CDR3 length is 15 residues. CDR3 sequence: CASSLQSVNTGELFF. The DNA for the CDR3 is TGTGCCAGCAGCCTCCAAAGCGTGAACACCGGGGAGCTGTTTTTT. Full variable domain (rest looked up from reference TRBV7-9 and TRBJ2-2): DTGVSQNPRHKITKRGQNVTFRCDPISEHNRLYWYRQTLGQGPEFLTYFQNEAQLEKSRLLSDRFSAERPKGSFSTLEIQRTEQGDSAMYLCASSLQSVNTGELFFGEGSRLTVL.

V usage is TRBV7-9 and J usage is TRBJ1-2; 8 nucleotides align to TRBD1. The junction had 7 bases not matched to a gene; V was cut back by 1 base and J by 6 bases. In germline, CDR1 is SEHNR, CDR2 FQNEAQ (reference sequence). The CDR3 covers 15 residues. The DNA for the CDR3 is TGTGCCAGCAGCTTAGGTACAGGGGGATTTGATGGCTACACCTTC. It is translated as CASSLGTGGFDGYTF.